This entry lists 28 T cell receptor beta chains sequenced from one sample in a study of cytomegalovirus exposure and HLA in healthy donors. Generated by immunoSEQ multiplex PCR, the TCRdb table keeps only in-frame clones and is missing some. This table holds 160,000 or so clones, around nine tenths found once. Sequenced input: PBMCs. The receptors originated from a man between 18 and 35 years old in good health and CMV-seronegative.

The chain has TRBV4-3 and TRBJ2-2; 7 bases agree with TRBD2. In germline, CDR1 is LGHNA, CDR2 YSLEER. The CDR3 length is 16 residues. J was trimmed by 4 bases and V by 3 bases; bases with no gene match: 8. The CDR3 nucleotides read TGCGCCAGCAGCCAGTGGTTAGCGGGTGGCACCGGGGAGCTGTTTTTT. As protein: CASSQWLAGGTGELFF.

The chain has TRBV27 and TRBJ2-1; D uncertain. This CDR3 is 16 amino acids long. Trimming cost V 7 bases and J 0 bases, with 16 bases left between them. CDR1 MNHEY and CDR2 SMNVEV come from the germline V gene (reference sequence). The CDR3 is CASMTRLHRSYNEQFF. The CDR3 coding sequence is TGTGCCAGCATGACTCGTTTACACCGCTCCTACAATGAGCAGTTCTTC.

This chain uses TRBV1 with TRBJ2-1; the table's D call, TRBD2, has no DNA check behind it. TRBV1 is marked as a pseudogene. The length of the CDR3 is 19 residues. CDR3 DNA: TGCACCAGCAGCCAAGGGACTAGCGGGGGCCTCCTGAACTACAATGAGCAGTTCTTC. Translating it yields CTSSQGTSGGLLNYNEQFF.

J is TRBJ2-7 and V is TRBV28, with a weak D call TRBD1 (6 bases). This CDR3 is 16 amino acids long. The V end lost 6 bases, the J end lost 2 bases, and 20 bases lay between the germline ends. Germline CDR1 and CDR2: MDHEN and SYDVKM. The chain's CDR3 is CASSLTRTDMTYEQYV. The CDR3 DNA is TGTGCCAGCAGCCTAACCAGGACAGATATGACCTACGAGCAGTACGTC.

V gene TRBV19 combines with J gene TRBJ2-5, with 7 bases fitting TRBD1. This CDR3 comprises 15 residues. Unmatched junction bases numbered 5, after V lost 3 bases and J lost 1 base. Germline V lookup: CDR1 LNHDA, CDR2 SQIVND (reference sequence). In DNA, the CDR3 is TGTGCCAGTAGTATCACAGGGGATACCCAAGAGACCCAGTACTTC. It codes for CASSITGDTQETQYF.

The chain recombines TRBV11-2 with TRBJ1-6; 8 positions match TRBD1. CDR3 length: 18 amino acids. CDR1 and CDR2 (germline): SGHAT, FQNNGV. V lost 2 bases to trimming and J lost 6 bases; unmatched junction nucleotides: 12. The CDR3 here is CASSLLQGALEGNSPLHF. The CDR3 DNA reads as TGTGCCAGCAGCTTACTTCAGGGGGCCCTAGAGGGTAATTCACCCCTCCACTTT. Full variable domain (outside the CDR3, taken from reference TRBV11-2 and TRBJ1-6): EAGVAQSPRYKIIEKRQSVAFWCNPISGHATLYWYQQILGQGPKLLIQFQNNGVVDDSQLPKDRFSAERLKGVDSTLKIQPAKLEDSAVYLCASSLLQGALEGNSPLHFGNGTRLTVT.

The rearrangement links TRBV29-1 to TRBJ2-4, with D possibly being TRBD2 (5 bases). CDR3 length: 13 residues. Germline assignment: CDR1 SQVTM and CDR2 ANQGSEA. Trimming took off 8 bases at V and 5 bases at J, with 16 bases between the two ends. The CDR3 DNA is TGCAGCTCCCGAGGGCAGAGAGAAAACATTCAGTACTTC. Its protein product is CSSRGQRENIQYF.

The chain joins TRBV19 to TRBJ2-5; a possible D gene is TRBD2 (6 bases). V shed 9 bases and J shed 5 bases, with 25 bases lying between them. The germline CDR1 and CDR2 sequences are LNHDA and SQIVND (reference sequence). The CDR3 loop spans 16 amino acids. CDR3 protein: CASRGIAASSAETQYF. CDR3 sequence (DNA): TGTGCCAGCCGAGGCATAGCGGCCAGTTCGGCGGAGACCCAGTACTTC. The full variable domain, in which reference TRBV19 and TRBJ2-5 provide the parts outside the CDR3, is DGGITQSPKYLFRKEGQNVTLSCEQNLNHDAMYWYRQDPGQGLRLIYYSQIVNDFQKGDIAEGYSVSREKKESFPLTVTSAQKNPTAFYLCASRGIAASSAETQYFGPGTRLLVL.

The rearrangement links TRBV5-1 to TRBJ1-5, with no clear D. The CDR3 is 13 amino acids. V lost 0 bases, J lost 5 bases, and 6 bases lay in between. CDR1 and CDR2 (germline): SGHRS, YFSETQ. The CDR3 region is CASSLGSDQPQHF. The CDR3 DNA is TGCGCCAGCAGCTTGGGCAGCGATCAGCCCCAGCATTTT.

The CDR3 spells CASSEAVVAEQYV. CDR3 sequence (DNA): TGTGCCAGCAGTGAAGCGGTGGTTGCGGAGCAGTACGTC. This sequence joins TRBV2 and TRBJ2-7; unclear D gene. Trimming removed 0 bases from V and 7 bases from J, with 10 bases in between. The CDR3 loop spans 13 amino acids. CDR1 and CDR2 (germline): SNHLY, FYNNEI.

The V gene is TRBV5-4, the J gene TRBJ2-1, with 8 bases fitting TRBD2. Per the germline V gene, CDR1 is SGHNT and CDR2 is YYREEE (reference sequence). Trimming removed 0 bases from V and 4 bases from J; junction bases left unmatched: 3. This CDR3 has 15 amino acids. The CDR3 region is CASSLGLANYNEQFF. The CDR3 bases are TGTGCCAGCAGCTTGGGACTAGCGAATTACAATGAGCAGTTCTTC.

J is TRBJ1-6 and V is TRBV5-1, with unresolved D. The V gene lost 0 bases and the J gene lost 7 bases, with 11 bases spanning the gap. Germline V gene sequence: CDR1 SGHRS, CDR2 YFSETQ. This CDR3 comprises 15 residues. The CDR3 spells CASSLGAPANSPLHF. The CDR3 DNA reads as TGCGCCAGCAGCTTGGGGGCCCCGGCAAATTCACCCCTCCACTTT.

The chain is built from TRBV7-2 and TRBJ2-1; 14 nucleotides align to TRBD2. The length of the CDR3 is 16 residues. Germline V gives CDR1 SGHTA, CDR2 FQGNSA. V was clipped by 4 bases and J by 7 bases; unmatched bases: 6. This CDR3 is CASSSLGTSGGNEQFF. CDR3 bases: TGTGCCAGCAGCTCGTTGGGGACTAGCGGGGGTAATGAGCAGTTCTTC.

This chain connects TRBV27 to TRBJ2-5; TRBD1 matches at 8 bases. CDR1 and CDR2 from the germline V gene are MNHEY and SMNVEV (reference sequence). Trimming took 0 bases from V and 7 from J; bases not matched to a gene: 7. This CDR3 contains 15 residues. CDR3 bases: TGTGCCAGCAGTTTATCGGGGACAGGTGATAGGACCCAGTACTTC. Protein sequence: CASSLSGTGDRTQYF.

The chain recombines TRBV5-4 with TRBJ1-2, with D maybe TRBD1 (6 bases). Germline V lookup: CDR1 SGHNT, CDR2 YYREEE (reference sequence). V lost 4 bases to trimming and J lost 9 bases, with 13 bases between them. The CDR3 spans 12 residues. The CDR3 DNA follows: TGTGCCAGCAGCCGGGACAAGATAAGCTACACCTTC. Encoded protein: CASSRDKISYTF.

The chain employs TRBV29-1 and TRBJ1-1; 9 bases line up with TRBD1. V trimming: 6 bases; J trimming: 6 bases; junction bases outside the gene matches: 11. Germline V lookup: CDR1 SQVTM, CDR2 ANQGSEA. The CDR3 extends over 14 amino acids. DNA of the CDR3: TGCAGCGTAGTTCGGGGACAGGGCTGGGCTGAAGCTTTCTTT. This encodes CSVVRGQGWAEAFF.

This chain uses TRBV25-1 with TRBJ2-3; maybe TRBD1 (5 bases). The CDR3 covers 15 residues. Trimming pared 1 base from V and 8 bases from J, leaving 16 bases between. Looked up from germline, CDR1 is MGHDK and CDR2 is SYGVNS. CDR3 sequence (DNA): TGTGCCAGCAGTGAATCACCCGACAGCTCAGTTACGCAGTATTTT. Translation: CASSESPDSSVTQYF.

J is TRBJ1-2 and V is TRBV2, with 10 bases fitting TRBD1. Germline lookup yields CDR1 SNHLY and CDR2 FYNNEI. V gave up 7 bases and J gave up 5 bases; unmatched junction bases: 7. This CDR3 contains 14 residues. The CDR3 nucleotides read TGTGCCAGCAATAGACAGGGGGCGGATTATGGCTACACCTTC. It specifies CASNRQGADYGYTF.

The rearrangement links TRBV4-1 to TRBJ2-7; no firm D call. The germline V and J ends were trimmed by 0 bases and 0 bases, with 12 bases remaining between them. Germline V CDR1 and CDR2: MGHRA, YSYEKL. This CDR3 region has 16 residues. CDR3 protein: CASSQDRSARSYEQYF. In DNA form, the CDR3 reads TGCGCCAGCAGCCAAGATCGGAGCGCCCGCTCCTACGAGCAGTACTTC.

V usage is TRBV28 and J usage is TRBJ2-5; 11 bases map to TRBD1. Germline CDR1 MDHEN, CDR2 SYDVKM. This CDR3 is 14 amino acids long. The trim removed 5 bases at V and 7 bases at J, leaving 6 bases unmatched. CDR3 loop: CASSDPGQGGTQYF. The CDR3 nucleotides are TGTGCCAGCAGTGATCCGGGACAGGGGGGGACCCAGTACTTC. The full variable domain, with the rest looked up from reference TRBV28 and TRBJ2-5, is DVKVTQSSRYLVKRTGEKVFLECVQDMDHENMFWYRQDPGLGLRLIYFSYDVKMKEKGDIPEGYSVSREKKERFSLILESASTNQTSMYLCASSDPGQGGTQYFGPGTRLLVL.

The chain employs TRBV5-4 and TRBJ1-2; possibly TRBD1 for D (5 bases). This CDR3 spans 13 amino acids. V was cut by 3 bases and J by 8 bases, with 14 bases left in between. Germline V gives CDR1 SGHNT, CDR2 YYREEE (reference sequence). The CDR3 spells CASSSGGGGGYTF. The CDR3 DNA reads as TGTGCCAGCAGCTCTGGGGGGGGAGGAGGCTACACCTTC.

CDR3 sequence reads: CASSFPGTGDANYGYTF. In DNA form, the CDR3 reads TGTGCCAGCAGCTTCCCCGGGACAGGGGACGCTAACTATGGCTACACCTTC. The chain has TRBV7-9 and TRBJ1-2; 10 bases agree with TRBD1. V lost 3 bases and J lost 0; bases outside the gene matches: 7. The germline CDR1 and CDR2 sequences are SEHNR and FQNEAQ (reference sequence). The CDR3 is made up of 17 amino acids.

This clone was seen just once. The CDR3 is CASRERGDTGELFF. The CDR3 DNA sequence: TGCGCCAGCAGGGAGCGGGGGGACACCGGGGAGCTGTTTTTT. The genes are TRBV10-1 and TRBJ2-2; TRBD2 agrees at 9 bases. This CDR3 spans 14 amino acids. V dropped 6 bases and J dropped 3; count of bases not matched to a gene: 2. The germline gives CDR1 WNHNN, CDR2 SYGVQD (reference sequence).

The chain combines TRBV5-1 with TRBJ2-3; 9 bases are a match to TRBD2. The V gene end was trimmed by 2 bases and the J gene end by 4 bases; junction bases not matched to a gene: 5. The CDR3 loop spans 15 amino acids. Germline values: CDR1 SGHRS, CDR2 YFSETQ. The CDR3 is CASSFSGRGSDTQYF. CDR3 DNA sequence: TGCGCCAGCAGCTTTAGCGGGAGAGGTTCAGATACGCAGTATTTT.

This rearrangement joins TRBV5-6 to TRBJ2-4, with D unclear. V was clipped by 1 base and J by 7 bases, with 15 bases between them. Germline values: CDR1 SGHDT, CDR2 YYEEEE. The CDR3 loop spans 15 amino acids. The CDR3 is CASSLSVGSGNIQYF. The CDR3 nucleotides are TGTGCCAGCAGCTTGTCAGTCGGGTCCGGGAACATTCAGTACTTC.

The chain links TRBV28 to TRBJ1-1; D unresolved. Germline V lookup: CDR1 MDHEN, CDR2 SYDVKM. This CDR3 is built from 12 residues. Trimming took off 6 bases at V and 7 bases at J, with 12 bases between the two ends. DNA of the CDR3: TGTGCCAGCAGCTCGACTATTCATGAAGCTTTCTTT. Translation: CASSSTIHEAFF. Full variable domain (outside the CDR3, taken from reference TRBV28 and TRBJ1-1): DVKVTQSSRYLVKRTGEKVFLECVQDMDHENMFWYRQDPGLGLRLIYFSYDVKMKEKGDIPEGYSVSREKKERFSLILESASTNQTSMYLCASSSTIHEAFFGQGTRLTVV.

The rearrangement uses TRBV19 and TRBJ2-2; no firm D call. The CDR3 has 14 amino acids. Trimming pared 2 bases from V and 1 base from J, leaving 5 bases between. The germline V gene encodes CDR1 LNHDA and CDR2 SQIVND (reference sequence). The CDR3 DNA is TGTGCCAGTAGTATACTTGTGAACACCGGGGAGCTGTTTTTT. Protein product: CASSILVNTGELFF.

The chain joins TRBV5-6 to TRBJ2-3, with D hard to call. Germline lookup yields CDR1 SGHDT and CDR2 YYEEEE. Trimming took 0 bases from V and 6 from J, leaving 5 bases between them. The CDR3 has 12 residues. The DNA for the CDR3 is TGTGCCAGCAGCTTGGTACAGGATACGCAGTATTTT. Amino acid sequence: CASSLVQDTQYF.